A selection of T cell receptor beta chains follows, all from one sample in a study of T cell responses to AZD1222 COVID-19 vaccine. Assay: immunoSEQ multiplex PCR; the TCRdb copy retains only in-frame clones and omits some. The sample lists about 29,000 clones, 93% seen once, with 8% to 9% in the top ten. The specimen was peripheral blood, collected on day 0 of AZD1222 vaccination. The receptor source for this set is an adult in good health. The CDR3 runs from the conserved cysteine through the conserved F or W. D genes are given only for firm matches. For some rows the clone size is stated as once, few or many, or as a class when expanded; others skip it.

>.|TRBV28|TRBJ2-7|.|14
CASTHKGLMYEQYF
TGTGCCAGCACCCATAAAGGACTTATGTACGAGCAGTACTTC
>.|TRBV11-2|TRBJ2-1|.|13
CASSSLQGLEQFF
TGTGCCAGCAGCTCACTCCAGGGGTTGGAGCAGTTCTTC
>TRBD1|TRBV4-1|TRBJ2-7|.|15
CASSPNRGSSYEQYF
TGCGCCAGCAGCCCAAACAGGGGGAGCTCCTACGAGCAGTACTTC
>TRBD2|TRBV24-1|TRBJ2-7|.|16
CATSDPVAGPPYEQYF
TGTGCCACCAGTGACCCGGTAGCGGGGCCCCCCTACGAGCAGTACTTC
>.|TRBV6-5|TRBJ1-5|.|13
CASSRAGNQPQHF
TGTGCCAGCAGTCGAGCGGGCAATCAGCCCCAGCATTTT
>.|TRBV19|TRBJ2-2|once|14
CASSIGAGTGELFF
TGTGCCAGTAGTATAGGGGCGGGCACCGGGGAGCTGTTTTTT
>.|TRBV6-5|TRBJ2-7|.|13
CASSLARSYEQYF
TGTGCCAGCAGTTTGGCCCGCTCCTACGAGCAGTACTTC
>.|TRBV15|TRBJ2-1|.|13
CATSTWTEGEQFF
TGTGCCACCAGCACCTGGACAGAGGGTGAGCAGTTCTTC
>.|TRBV6-4|TRBJ2-3|.|14
CASSDSGEEDTQYF
TGTGCCAGCAGTGACTCTGGCGAGGAAGATACGCAGTATTTT
>.|TRBV7-9|TRBJ1-3|.|15
CASSLSGASGNTIYF
TGTGCCAGCAGCTTATCCGGAGCCTCTGGAAACACCATATATTTT
>.|TRBV19|TRBJ2-7|.|16
CASSIVGIAESYEQYF
TGTGCCAGTAGTATCGTGGGAATAGCGGAATCCTACGAGCAGTACTTC
>.|TRBV15|TRBJ1-5|.|15
CATSRDDLTGQPQHF
TGTGCCACCAGCAGAGATGACCTGACAGGCCAGCCCCAGCATTTT
>TRBD1|TRBV7-2|TRBJ2-2|.|14
CASSYNRGGGELFF
TGTGCCAGCAGCTACAACAGGGGTGGCGGGGAGCTGTTTTTT
>.|TRBV30|TRBJ1-1|.|11
CACRKNTEAFF
TGTGCCTGTAGAAAGAACACTGAAGCTTTCTTT
>.|TRBV11-2|TRBJ2-7|.|17
CASSLTRGLLSSYEQYF
TGTGCCAGCAGCTTAACCCGGGGACTCCTAAGCTCCTACGAGCAGTACTTC
>.|TRBV20-1|TRBJ2-4|.|11
CSAQRTENQYF
TGCAGTGCCCAGAGGACCGAAAATCAGTACTTC
>TRBD2|TRBV5-5|TRBJ2-7|.|13
CASSLGLAGDYYF
TGTGCCAGCAGCCTGGGACTAGCGGGAGATTATTACTTC
>.|TRBV11-2|TRBJ2-1|.|16
CASSLDLGIGYNEQFF
TGTGCCAGCAGCTTAGATCTGGGTATCGGGTACAATGAGCAGTTCTTC
>.|TRBV12-3/TRBV12-4|TRBJ1-2|.|12
CASSTRIYGYTF
TGTGCCAGCAGTACCAGGATCTATGGCTACACCTTC
>.|TRBV7-6|TRBJ2-2|once|17
CASSSYSAGFGTGELFF
TGTGCCAGCAGCTCTTACTCAGCAGGGTTCGGCACCGGGGAGCTGTTTTTT
>.|TRBV10-3|TRBJ1-6|.|13
CAIKFDAHSPLHF
TGTGCCATCAAGTTCGACGCACATTCACCCCTCCACTTT
>.|TRBV7-9|TRBJ1-1|.|13
CASSLEGRTEAFF
TGTGCCAGCAGCTTAGAGGGGCGGACTGAAGCTTTCTTT
>TRBD1|TRBV3-1/TRBV3-2|TRBJ1-5|.|14
CASSPTGVSQPQHF
TGTGCCAGCAGCCCGACAGGGGTGAGTCAGCCCCAGCATTTT
>.|TRBV30|TRBJ1-5|.|14
CAWSRQLNNQPQHF
TGTGCCTGGAGTAGACAGTTAAACAATCAGCCCCAGCATTTT
>.|TRBV3-1/TRBV3-2|TRBJ2-7|medium-sized|13
CASSQDPAYEQYF
TGTGCCAGCAGCCAAGATCCGGCGTACGAGCAGTACTTC
>.|TRBV7-2|TRBJ1-2|.|15
CASSKEGPPNYGYTF
TGTGCCAGCAGCAAGGAGGGCCCTCCTAACTATGGCTACACCTTC
>TRBD1|TRBV6-5|TRBJ1-5|.|15
CASSLYRGGNQPQHF
TGTGCCAGCAGTTTATACAGGGGTGGCAATCAGCCCCAGCATTTT
>TRBD1|TRBV2|TRBJ2-7|.|13
CASSGQGLNEQYF
TGTGCCAGCAGCGGACAGGGGCTGAACGAGCAGTACTTC
>.|TRBV24-1|TRBJ2-1|.|15
CATSESGTAEREQFF
TGTGCCACCAGTGAATCCGGGACTGCGGAGCGTGAGCAGTTCTTC
>.|TRBV3-1/TRBV3-2|TRBJ1-4|once|16
CASSQEGVTTNEKLFF
TGTGCCAGCAGCCAAGAAGGGGTGACAACTAATGAAAAACTGTTTTTT
>.|TRBV12-3/TRBV12-4|TRBJ2-3|.|11
CASRRGDTQYF
TGTGCCAGCAGGAGGGGGGATACGCAGTATTTT
>.|TRBV30|TRBJ1-2|.|15
CAWSSNVGYRYGYTF
TGTGCCTGGAGCTCTAACGTGGGGTATAGGTATGGCTACACCTTC
>.|TRBV29-1|TRBJ1-5|.|14
CSVGGDAHNQPQHF
TGCAGCGTCGGGGGGGACGCCCACAATCAGCCCCAGCATTTT
>TRBD1|TRBV18|TRBJ1-3|.|14
CASLPRGSGNTIYF
TGTGCCAGCTTACCCAGGGGGTCTGGAAACACCATATATTTT
>.|TRBV7-2|TRBJ1-1|.|13
CASSFQGPTEAFF
TGTGCCAGCAGCTTCCAGGGACCCACTGAAGCTTTCTTT
>.|TRBV7-2|TRBJ2-4|.|17
CASSPQAPRLAKNIQYF
TGTGCCAGCAGCCCCCAGGCCCCGCGGCTAGCCAAAAACATTCAGTACTTC
>.|TRBV11-2|TRBJ1-1|.|14
CASSSQQGRAEAFF
TGTGCCAGCAGCTCCCAACAGGGAAGAGCTGAAGCTTTCTTT
>.|TRBV28|TRBJ2-5|once|14
CASRPEGHEETQYF
TGTGCCAGCAGACCCGAGGGACACGAAGAGACCCAGTACTTC
>.|TRBV18|TRBJ2-5|.|14
CASSPNPTQETQYF
TGTGCCAGCTCACCAAACCCGACCCAAGAGACCCAGTACTTC
>.|TRBV5-5|TRBJ1-4|once|14
CASSLLDTNEKLFF
TGTGCCAGCAGCTTGTTGGACACCAATGAAAAACTGTTTTTT
>.|TRBV4-3|TRBJ2-1|.|15
CASSQRQSSYNEQFF
TGCGCCAGCAGCCAAAGACAGAGCTCCTACAATGAGCAGTTCTTC
>TRBD1|TRBV28|TRBJ2-5|.|14
CASLDRAVQETQYF
TGTGCCAGTTTGGACAGGGCGGTCCAAGAGACCCAGTACTTC
>.|TRBV14|TRBJ1-3|.|10
CASKGNTIYF
TGTGCCAGCAAGGGAAACACCATATATTTT
>TRBD1|TRBV12-3/TRBV12-4|TRBJ2-1|.|12
CASTSDRGEQFF
TGTGCCAGCACTTCAGACAGGGGAGAGCAGTTCTTC
>.|TRBV18|TRBJ2-3|.|14
CASSDQWGADTQYF
TGTGCCAGCTCAGACCAGTGGGGGGCAGATACGCAGTATTTT
>TRBD1|TRBV6-4|TRBJ1-3|.|16
CASSPGQLYSGNTIYF
TGTGCCAGCAGTCCGGGACAGCTTTACTCTGGAAACACCATATATTTT
>.|TRBV30|TRBJ2-4|.|16
CAGKSGRILAKNIQYF
TGTGCCGGGAAAAGCGGACGGATACTAGCCAAAAACATTCAGTACTTC
>.|TRBV19|TRBJ2-3|.|16
CASSVTFSVPRDTQYF
TGTGCCAGTAGTGTGACCTTTAGCGTTCCGAGAGATACGCAGTATTTT
>TRBD2|TRBV15|TRBJ2-5|.|15
CATSRRTSGQETQYF
TGTGCCACCAGCAGACGGACTAGCGGTCAAGAGACCCAGTACTTC
>TRBD1|TRBV7-9|TRBJ1-2|once|17
CASSLGPGTGFPYGYTF
TGTGCCAGCAGCTTAGGTCCGGGGACAGGGTTCCCCTATGGCTACACCTTC
>TRBD1|TRBV5-1|TRBJ1-4|.|15
CASQDRGSTNEKLFF
TGCGCCAGCCAGGACAGGGGGTCGACTAATGAAAAACTGTTTTTT
>.|TRBV24-1|TRBJ1-5|.|15
CATSDPRTGNQPQHF
TGTGCCACCAGTGACCCTAGGACTGGGAATCAGCCCCAGCATTTT
>.|TRBV29-1|TRBJ1-1|.|11
CSVASVTEAFF
TGCAGCGTGGCCTCCGTTACTGAAGCTTTCTTT
>.|TRBV2|TRBJ1-5|once|13
CASSDSGYQPQHF
TGTGCCAGCAGCGACAGTGGTTATCAGCCCCAGCATTTT
>.|TRBV23-1|TRBJ1-1|once|15
CASSLHRAKNTEAFF
TGCGCCAGCAGCCTTCACAGGGCGAAGAACACTGAAGCTTTCTTT
>.|TRBV9|TRBJ1-2|.|14
CASSAYGLNYGYTF
TGTGCCAGCAGCGCCTACGGGCTTAACTATGGCTACACCTTC
>.|TRBV7-2|TRBJ2-4|.|13
CASSYDREDIQYF
TGTGCCAGCAGCTACGACAGGGAGGACATTCAGTACTTC
>.|TRBV10-1|TRBJ1-6|.|14
CASSEGSVNSPLHF
TGCGCCAGCAGTGAGGGCAGCGTGAATTCACCCCTCCACTTT
>.|TRBV28|TRBJ2-7|.|19
CASSLPPSLPRSGSYEQYF
TGTGCCAGCAGTTTACCCCCCTCTTTACCGCGGTCCGGCTCCTACGAGCAGTACTTC